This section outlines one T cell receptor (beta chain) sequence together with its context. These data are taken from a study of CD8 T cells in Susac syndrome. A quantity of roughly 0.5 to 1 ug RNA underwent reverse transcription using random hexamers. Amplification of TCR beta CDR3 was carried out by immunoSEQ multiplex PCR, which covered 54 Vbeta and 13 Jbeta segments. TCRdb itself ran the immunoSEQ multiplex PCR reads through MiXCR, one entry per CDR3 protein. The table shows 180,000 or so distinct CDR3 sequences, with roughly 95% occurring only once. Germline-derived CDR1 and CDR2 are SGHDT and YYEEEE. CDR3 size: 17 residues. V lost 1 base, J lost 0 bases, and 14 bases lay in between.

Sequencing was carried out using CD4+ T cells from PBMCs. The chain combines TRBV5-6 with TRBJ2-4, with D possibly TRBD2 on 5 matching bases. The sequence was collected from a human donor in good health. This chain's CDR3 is CASSLRLSGLAKNIQYF. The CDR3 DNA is TGTGCCAGCAGCTTGAGACTCAGCGGACTAGCCAAAAACATTCAGTACTTC. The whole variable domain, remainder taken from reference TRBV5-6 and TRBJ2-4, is DAGVTQSPTHLIKTRGQQVTLRCSPKSGHDTVSWYQQALGQGPQFIFQYYEEEERQRGNFPDRFSGHQFPNYSSELNVNALLLGDSALYLCASSLRLSGLAKNIQYFGAGTRLSVL.